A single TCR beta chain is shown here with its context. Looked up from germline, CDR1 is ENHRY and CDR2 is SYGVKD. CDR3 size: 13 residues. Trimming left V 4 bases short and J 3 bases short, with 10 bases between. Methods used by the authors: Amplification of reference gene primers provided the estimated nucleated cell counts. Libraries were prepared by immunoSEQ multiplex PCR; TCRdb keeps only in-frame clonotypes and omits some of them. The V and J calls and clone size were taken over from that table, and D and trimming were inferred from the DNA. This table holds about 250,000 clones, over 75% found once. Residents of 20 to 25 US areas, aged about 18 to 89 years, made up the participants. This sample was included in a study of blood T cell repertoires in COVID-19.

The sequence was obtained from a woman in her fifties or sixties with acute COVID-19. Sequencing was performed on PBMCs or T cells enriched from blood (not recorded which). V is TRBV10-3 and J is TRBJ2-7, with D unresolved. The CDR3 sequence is CAISAGSIYEQYF. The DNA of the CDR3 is TGTGCCATCAGTGCAGGTTCAATCTACGAGCAGTACTTC.